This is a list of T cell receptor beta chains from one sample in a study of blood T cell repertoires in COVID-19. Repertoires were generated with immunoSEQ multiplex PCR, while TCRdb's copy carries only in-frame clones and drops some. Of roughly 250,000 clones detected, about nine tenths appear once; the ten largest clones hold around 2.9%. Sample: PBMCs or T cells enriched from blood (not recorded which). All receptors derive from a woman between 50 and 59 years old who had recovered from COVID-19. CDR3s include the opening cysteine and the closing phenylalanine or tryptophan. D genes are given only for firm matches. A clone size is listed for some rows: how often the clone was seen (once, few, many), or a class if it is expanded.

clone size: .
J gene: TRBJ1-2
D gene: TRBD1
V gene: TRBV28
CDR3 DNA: TGTGCCAGCAGCACAGGGGATAGAGTGTATGGCTACACCTTC
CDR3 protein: CASSTGDRVYGYTF

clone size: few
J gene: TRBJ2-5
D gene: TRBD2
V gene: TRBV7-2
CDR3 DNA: TGTGCCAGCAGCCAGGGACTAGCGAGTGGCGAGACCCAGTACTTC
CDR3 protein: CASSQGLASGETQYF

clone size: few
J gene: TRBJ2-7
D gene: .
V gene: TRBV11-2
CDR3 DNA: TGTGCCAGCAGCTCCTTAAGGAGCCCCCACGAGCAGTACTTC
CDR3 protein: CASSSLRSPHEQYF

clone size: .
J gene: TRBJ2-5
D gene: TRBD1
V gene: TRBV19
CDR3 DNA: TGTGCCAGTAGCCTCGACAGGGGGCGAGAGACCCAGTACTTC
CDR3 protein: CASSLDRGRETQYF

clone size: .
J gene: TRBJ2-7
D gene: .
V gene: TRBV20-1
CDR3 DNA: TGCAGTGCTAGTGACCCGATGGGCGGGGTTTCCTACGAGCAGTACTTC
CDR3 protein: CSASDPMGGVSYEQYF

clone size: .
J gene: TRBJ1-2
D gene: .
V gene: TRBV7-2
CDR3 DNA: TGTGCCAGCAGCTTATTCTCATCCGGGGAGGTTGGCTACACCTTC
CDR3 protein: CASSLFSSGEVGYTF

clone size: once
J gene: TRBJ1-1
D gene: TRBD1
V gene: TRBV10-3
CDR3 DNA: TGTGCCATCAGGTCCGGGACAGGGTACACTGAAGCTTTCTTT
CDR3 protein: CAIRSGTGYTEAFF

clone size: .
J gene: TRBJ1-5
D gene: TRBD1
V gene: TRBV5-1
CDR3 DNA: TGCGCCAGCAGCCAGGACAGGTATCAGCCCCAGCATTTT
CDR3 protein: CASSQDRYQPQHF

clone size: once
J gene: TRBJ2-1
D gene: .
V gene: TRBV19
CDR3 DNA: TGTGCCAGTAGTAAGCCGGGACTTCGTCAGAGCAATGAGCAGTTCTTC
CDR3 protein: CASSKPGLRQSNEQFF

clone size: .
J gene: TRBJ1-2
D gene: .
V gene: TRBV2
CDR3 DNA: TGTGCCAGCAGTAGACAGGCTCGGGGCGGCTACACCTTC
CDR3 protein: CASSRQARGGYTF

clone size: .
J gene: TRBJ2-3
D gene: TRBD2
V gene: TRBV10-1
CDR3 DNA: TGCGCCAGCGGTGCGGGGGGCACAGATACGCAGTATTTT
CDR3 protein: CASGAGGTDTQYF

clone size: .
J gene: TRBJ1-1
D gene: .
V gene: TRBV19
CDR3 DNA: TGTGCCAGTAGTATCCGGAACACTGAAGCTTTCTTT
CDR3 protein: CASSIRNTEAFF

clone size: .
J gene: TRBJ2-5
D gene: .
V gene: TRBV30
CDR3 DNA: TGTGCCTGGAGTAGGAGCGGGCTTCTCCAAGAGACCCAGTACTTC
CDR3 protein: CAWSRSGLLQETQYF

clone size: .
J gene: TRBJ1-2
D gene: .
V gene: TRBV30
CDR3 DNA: TGTGCCTGGAGTTTTGGTGACAAGAACTATGGCTACACCTTC
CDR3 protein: CAWSFGDKNYGYTF

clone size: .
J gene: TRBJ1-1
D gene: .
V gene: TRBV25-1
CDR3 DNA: TGTGCCAGCAGTGATTCCAGTTTCATGAACACTGAAGCTTTCTTT
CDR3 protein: CASSDSSFMNTEAFF

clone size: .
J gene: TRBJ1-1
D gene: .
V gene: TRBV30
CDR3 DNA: TGTGCCTGGAGGAGCGGGGGGAACACTGAAGCTTTCTTT
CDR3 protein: CAWRSGGNTEAFF

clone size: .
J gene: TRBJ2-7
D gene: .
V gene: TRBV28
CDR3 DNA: TGTGCCAGCAGTCAAGACAATACCTACGAGCAGTACTTC
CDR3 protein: CASSQDNTYEQYF

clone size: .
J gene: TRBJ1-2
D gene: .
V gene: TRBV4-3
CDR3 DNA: TGCGCCAGCAGCCTTGGCCTCGGGGGTGGGTATGGCTACACCTTC
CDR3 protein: CASSLGLGGGYGYTF

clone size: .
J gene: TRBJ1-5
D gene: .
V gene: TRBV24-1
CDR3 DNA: TGTGCCACCAGTACAAATAGCAATCAGCCCCAGCATTTT
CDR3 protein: CATSTNSNQPQHF

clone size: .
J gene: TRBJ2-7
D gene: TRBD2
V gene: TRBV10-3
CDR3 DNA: TGTGCCATCAGTGAGTCCTTAGCGGGAGGAAGCTCCTACGAGCAGTACTTC
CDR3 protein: CAISESLAGGSSYEQYF

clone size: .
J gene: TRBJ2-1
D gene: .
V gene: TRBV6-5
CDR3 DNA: TGTGCCAGCAGCCCCCTAGGTGGACTGGGGGGGTTCTTC
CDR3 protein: CASSPLGGLGGFF

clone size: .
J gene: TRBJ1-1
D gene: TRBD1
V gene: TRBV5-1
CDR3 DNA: TGCGCCAGCAGCTTAGGTACAGGGGGGAAAAACACTGAAGCTTTCTTT
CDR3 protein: CASSLGTGGKNTEAFF

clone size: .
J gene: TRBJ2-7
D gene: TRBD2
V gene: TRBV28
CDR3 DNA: TGTGCCAGCAGCTCTAGCGGACACTCCTACGAGCAGTACTTC
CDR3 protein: CASSSSGHSYEQYF

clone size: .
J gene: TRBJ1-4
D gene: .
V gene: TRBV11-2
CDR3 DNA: TGTGCCAGCAGCGGCCAGGGTATGGGAAAACTGTTTTTT
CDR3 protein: CASSGQGMGKLFF

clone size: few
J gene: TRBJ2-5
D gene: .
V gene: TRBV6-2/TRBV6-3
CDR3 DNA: TGTGCCAGCAGTAAAAGAACAGGGTCACAAGAGACCCAGTACTTC
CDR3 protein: CASSKRTGSQETQYF

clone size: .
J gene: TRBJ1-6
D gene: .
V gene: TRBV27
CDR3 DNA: TGTGCCAGCAGTTCAGGGGAAGCACGGTCACCCCTCCACTTT
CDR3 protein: CASSSGEARSPLHF

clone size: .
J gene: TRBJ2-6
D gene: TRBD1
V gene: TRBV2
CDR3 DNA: TGTGCCAGCAGTCTAGGACAGGGGGCCGGGGCCAACGTCCTGACTTTC
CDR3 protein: CASSLGQGAGANVLTF

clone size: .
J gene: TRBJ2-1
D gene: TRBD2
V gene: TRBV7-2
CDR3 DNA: TGTGCCAGCAGCGCTAGCGGGAGGTCCTACAATGAGCAGTTCTTC
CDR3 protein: CASSASGRSYNEQFF

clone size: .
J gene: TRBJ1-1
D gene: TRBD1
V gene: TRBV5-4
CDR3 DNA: TGTGCCAGCAGCCAAAACGCGAGGGCACGGACAGGGAGGAACACTGAAGCTTTCTTT
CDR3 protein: CASSQNARARTGRNTEAFF

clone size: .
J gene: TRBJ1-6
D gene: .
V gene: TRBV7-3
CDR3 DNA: TGTGCCAGCAGCGTGCAGGGTATCAATTCACCCCTCCACTTT
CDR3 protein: CASSVQGINSPLHF

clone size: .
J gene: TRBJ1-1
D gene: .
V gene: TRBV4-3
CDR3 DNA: TGCGCCAGCAGCCAAGGTCCAGGGGTGAACACTGAAGCTTTCTTT
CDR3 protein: CASSQGPGVNTEAFF

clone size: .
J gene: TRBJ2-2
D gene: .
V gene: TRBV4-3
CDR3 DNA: TGCGCCAGCAGCCAAGATAGGCGGGTCGCTTTGGGGGAGCTGTTTTTT
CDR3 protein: CASSQDRRVALGELFF

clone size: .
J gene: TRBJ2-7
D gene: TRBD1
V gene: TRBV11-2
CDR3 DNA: TGTGCCAGCAGCGTGGGACAGGGGTACGAGCAGTACTTC
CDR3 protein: CASSVGQGYEQYF

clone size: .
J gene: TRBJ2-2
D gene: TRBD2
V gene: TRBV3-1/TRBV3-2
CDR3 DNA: TGTGCCAGCAGGTTAGCGGGAGGATCCACCGGGGAGCTGTTTTTT
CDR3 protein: CASRLAGGSTGELFF

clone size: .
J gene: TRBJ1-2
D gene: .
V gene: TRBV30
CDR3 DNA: TGTGCCTGGAGGCTAGGACAGCCTACGAACTATGGCTACACCTTC
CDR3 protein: CAWRLGQPTNYGYTF

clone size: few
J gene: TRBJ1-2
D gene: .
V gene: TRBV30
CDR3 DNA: TGTGCCTGGATTGTACAGGGACCGCTTATCTATGGCTACACCTTC
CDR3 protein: CAWIVQGPLIYGYTF

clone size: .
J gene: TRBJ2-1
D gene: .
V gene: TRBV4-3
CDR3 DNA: TGCGCCAGCAGCCGGACTGAGGGCAATGAGCAGTTCTTC
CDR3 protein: CASSRTEGNEQFF

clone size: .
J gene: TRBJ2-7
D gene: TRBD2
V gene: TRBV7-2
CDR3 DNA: TGTGCCAGCAGCTCCCCGGGACTAGCGCTATACGAGCAGTACTTC
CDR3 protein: CASSSPGLALYEQYF

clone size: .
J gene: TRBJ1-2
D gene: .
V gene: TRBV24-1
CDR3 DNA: TGTGCCACCAGTGATTCTCAGAGACTCTATGGCTACACCTTC
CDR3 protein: CATSDSQRLYGYTF

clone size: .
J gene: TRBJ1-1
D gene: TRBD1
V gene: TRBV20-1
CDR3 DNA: TGCAGTGCTACTGGACAGGATCGGGCTTTCTTT
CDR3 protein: CSATGQDRAFF

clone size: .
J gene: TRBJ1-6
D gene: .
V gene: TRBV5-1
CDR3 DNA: TGCGCCAGCAGCTTGGGCCAGGTTGATTCACCCCTCCACTTT
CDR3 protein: CASSLGQVDSPLHF

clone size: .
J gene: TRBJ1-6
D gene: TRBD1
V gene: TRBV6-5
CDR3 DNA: TGTGCCAGCAGCGGACAGGGGCACTCACCCCTCCACTTT
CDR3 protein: CASSGQGHSPLHF